The clone carrying this T cell receptor (beta chain) was seen many times. This sample was included in a study of CD8+CD57+ T cells in acquired aplastic anemia. The overall study: Mean DNA quantity obtained from sorted CD4+ and CD8+ cells was around 2.9 ug.

With V trimmed by 7 bases and J by 2 bases, 8 bases remained unmatched. Per the germline V gene, CDR1 is MDHEN and CDR2 is SYDVKM. The CDR3 has 14 residues. Using genomic DNA as the template, TCR beta VDJ and CDR3 profiling was carried out. MiXCR, run by TCRdb on the reads, gives a single entry per CDR3 protein. The sample lists about 180,000 distinct CDR3 sequences; about 47% were seen once. This chain uses TRBV28 with TRBJ2-7; 7 bases are a match to TRBD2. This clonotype was sampled from a human donor in good health. Material for sequencing was sorted CD4+, CD8+, or CD8+CD57+ T cells (not recorded which) from PBMCs. The CDR3 DNA reads TGTGCCAGCATCGGGGGAGGGAGGCCCTACGAGCAGTACTTC. It translates to CASIGGGRPYEQYF.